This paragraph covers one TCR beta chain sequence. What this receptor recognizes is not known. The record has no base qualities; no much larger clone is one base away. Library generation was performed with the immunoSEQ multiplex PCR assay. For the multiplex PCR, a mixture combining 60 forward primers for TCR Vbeta segments and 13 reverse primers for TCR Jbeta segments was used. The CDR3 region of rearranged TCR beta genes was amplified from genomic DNA with a multiplex PCR assay. Amplified TCR beta libraries were sequenced as 87-base-pair reads on the Illumina HiSeq System. The original pipeline was this. A later analysis counted about 80 million unique TCR beta chains across the 666 repertoires, and about 10 million of these chains were shared by at least two donors. To remove PCR and sequencing errors, raw reads were error-corrected and collapsed into unique sequences using a nearest-neighbor algorithm that merged closely related sequences. Alignment of CDR3 sequences to IMGT reference sequences was used to assign V, D and J gene segments. For a sequence to be retained, a match of at least six nucleotides was required to both a V gene segment and a J gene segment. A rearrangement counted as productive if the CDR3 had no stop codons and remained in frame with V and J, and every other rearrangement counted as non-productive. Following IMGT convention, CDR3 was defined as the stretch from the second conserved V-encoded cysteine up to the conserved J-encoded phenylalanine. In an earlier analysis of more than 550 of the donors, sequences lacking an unambiguous match to a single V gene segment were excluded. An earlier analysis of around 600 of the donors classified V segments as functional when productive rearrangements were above 56.7% and as segregating when the standard deviation between donors was above 5%. A statistical classification framework was built for diagnosing cytomegalovirus status from the catalog of TCR beta chain sequences. In a later analysis, V and J genes were assigned by comparing TCR nucleotide sequences against IMGT/GENE-DB human TR gene sequences. Using the TCRdist pipeline, a later analysis assigned CDR3 sequences along with most-parsimonious VDJ recombination scenarios. In a later analysis, each TCR beta chain was defined by its CDR3 amino acid sequence together with its V-gene family, and reads lacking a unique V-gene family were excluded. To address suspected cross-contamination and a sequencing artifact, a later analysis removed roughly 640 highly shared, low-generation-probability nucleotide sequences. In a later analysis, a clonal expansion index was calculated for each public chain from normalized within-repertoire ranks of inferred template counts. A later analysis computed generation probabilities with a VDJ recombination model fitted to out-of-frame rearrangements, and checked the results against IGoR. Hypergeometric tests were used in a later analysis to score TCR-TCR, TCR-HLA and TCR-CMV co-occurrence, with a repertoire-size bias correction applied to the TCR pairs. A later analysis estimated false discovery rates by permuting HLA or CMV assignments 20 times. In a later analysis, co-occurring TCRs were grouped using DBSCAN, and TCRdist sequence similarity was added for clustering within HLA-allele-positive subsets. Repertoires with fewer than 30,000 or more than 120,000 public chains, plus five repertoires with anomalous nucleotide sharing, were excluded from co-occurrence clustering. TCRdb provides this immuneACCESS table in a form limited to in-frame rearrangements. Some clones are lacking; in checked studies, under half of them reflect an unresolved V gene, and why the rest are absent is not known. The DNA gave D and trimming, while V, J and clone size come from that table. In this sample the table shows 130,000 or so clones, about 80% of which occur a single time. Around 1.9% of the sample belongs to the ten largest clones.

The sample comes from a study of cytomegalovirus exposure and HLA in healthy donors (dated by TCRdb to about 2017). For the study in its entirety: An earlier analysis of some 600 of the donors reported about 260 Gb of sequence data and approximately 120 million unique TCR beta sequences obtained from approximately 180 million T cells. An early release that covered about 600 HLA-typed donors contained around 300 gigabases of sequencing data and 80 million or so unique TCR sequences. Of the 300 to 450 genotyped donors, approximately 80% were placed in the genetic ancestry cluster associated with self-reported Caucasian donors. The study was designed to test whether signatures of past pathogen exposure could be identified by cataloging public T cell receptors. The T cell repertoires of around 730 subjects were profiled by immunosequencing and related to cytomegalovirus serostatus. A separate validation cohort of 100 to 150 different subjects was used in addition to the roughly 640-subject first cohort. To predict cytomegalovirus infection status, the study combined high-throughput TCR immunosequencing, statistical association of individual TCRs with disease status, and machine learning. A later analysis re-analyzed previously published TCR beta repertoires from 650 to 800 donors and added high-resolution HLA genotyping to study TCR occurrence patterns. Rather than using new phenotypic data, the later analysis identified candidate immune exposures from TCR beta sequences and from how often those sequences occurred across donors. To decide whether each TCR beta V gene segment behaved as functional or pseudogenic, an earlier analysis of 587 of the donors relied on high-throughput TCR beta sequencing. Alongside the repertoire data, information on donor age, sex, ethnicity and CMV serostatus was compiled. A later genetic analysis used genome-wide SNP genotypes for about three fifths of the 666 donors, treating that subset as a discovery cohort. All discovery cohort repertoires had been generated on a single sequencing platform. HLA typing included class I and class II loci at four-digit resolution. Typing coverage differed by locus: A, B, C, DRB1 and DQB1 were typed in about 629-640 donors, DQA1 in around 500, DPA1 in some 570, and DPB1 in just under 490. Because of strong linkage in the cohort, 5 or 6 DR-DQ haplotypes were treated as single units for association and clustering. Among 300 to 500 genotyped donors of the cohort, an average of around 240,000 unique TCR beta nucleotide sequences was sequenced per donor, of which approximately 18% were non-productive.

Via the germline V gene, CDR1 is MNHNS and CDR2 SASEGT. Trimming accounts for 6 bases at V and 7 bases at J, while the number of junction bases matched to no gene is 11. From the cysteine up to the phenylalanine, the CDR3 has a length of 15 residues. Just CDR3 DNA is preserved here, 45 bases in frame from base 1. Points the paper makes about the study in general: According to a later analysis, parvovirus B19, influenza, CMV and Epstein-Barr virus appeared linked to several top co-occurrence clusters. The authors suggested that the approach could potentially be extended to other disease states and immunological phenotypes. The classifier was reported to diagnose cytomegalovirus status with high specificity and sensitivity in both the original and validation cohorts. Presence/absence analyses assumed roughly uniform sequencing depth across donors, an assumption that may not hold. Broadly in line with IMGT annotations, most TCR beta V segments showed up in productive rearrangements about 90% or about 30% of the time in an earlier analysis of under 700 of the donors. In a later analysis, most CMV-associated TCR beta chains were found to appear HLA-restricted, with HLA associations seemingly driven largely by CMV exposure. Because HLA typing was missing for some donors at each locus, association tests included only the typed subset. According to a later analysis, TCR association rates differed among HLA loci, with DRB1 alleles showing the most associated TCRs and HLA-C alleles showing the fewest. While some public TCRs were present in many individuals, most TCR sequences turned up only very rarely across donors. In a later analysis, HLA-associated TCR beta chains were found to be more clonally expanded and to have lower generation probabilities than equally common non-associated chains. The cohort was sequenced for TCR beta chains only, and without alpha or paired-chain data the features that could be detected were limited. According to a later genetic analysis, donors in an Asian-associated ancestry cluster had fewer N-insertions in productive TCRs than the approximately 630-donor mean. The sequencing pipeline was judged likely to have produced a cluster of highly shared sequence variants as a technical artifact. Linkage disequilibrium might explain the correlated functional status among segregating V segments, but an unknown experimental factor could not be excluded. An association between a missense DCLRE1C variant and V-gene and J-gene trimming of TCR beta chains was found in a later genetic analysis and replicated in an independent cohort. The 87-base-pair reads could not distinguish some IMGT-functional V segments, including TRBV6-2 and TRBV6-3, so those segments were excluded. When HLA alleles, especially DR and DQ, strongly co-occurred, TCR associations were difficult to assign to individual alleles. In vitro tests confirmed that a few of the cytomegalovirus-associated TCR beta chains recognize cytomegalovirus antigens. A further reported finding was that TCR beta sequences accurately predicted the HLA-A and HLA-B alleles for most subjects in the first cohort. Approximately 16 rarely observed V segments, including chromosome 9 orphons, were excluded from the earlier analysis of approximately 500 of the donors because counts were too low. The study gave a list of 150 to 200 TCR beta chains associated with cytomegalovirus. A later analysis associated roughly 17,000 TCR beta sequences with specific HLA alleles at a false discovery rate of 0.05. CMV serostatus was the only immune exposure information available for the cohort.

The cohort consisted of some 670 healthy bone marrow donors. All cohort members were sampled while nominally healthy, although unrecorded immune exposures were likely present. The donor was CMV seronegative and was included in the group of 352 seronegative cohort members. A peripheral blood sample was collected from each donor, and TCR beta sequencing was performed on peripheral blood mononuclear cells. Genomic DNA was extracted from the blood cell samples with the Qiagen DNeasy Blood Extraction Kit. The sample consisted of PBMCs. The origin of this receptor is a woman aged 40 to 50 in good health and CMV-seronegative. The V gene is TRBV6-1 and the J gene is TRBJ1-4, with 7 central nucleotides matching TRBD1. The encoded CDR3 is CASSETGRGGEKLFF. The DNA sequence is TGTGCCAGCAGCGAGACAGGGCGTGGAGGTGAAAAACTGTTTTTT.